A single sample is the source of the 9 T cell receptor beta chains below, sequenced in a study of long-term antiretroviral therapy in people with HIV. Sequencing used immunoSEQ v3.0 at survey level. Sequenced by immunoSEQ multiplex PCR; TCRdb stores in-frame clones only, minus some. The sample lists about 15,000 clones, about 81% occurring once. Specimen: unsorted PBMCs, collected 0.3 years after starting antiretroviral therapy. These receptors came from a man aged 18-30 years with HIV.

The V gene is TRBV5-4, the J gene TRBJ2-1, with D uncertain. Trimming took off 1 base at V and 8 bases at J, with 10 bases between the two ends. The CDR3 has 13 amino acids. Per the germline V gene, CDR1 is SGHNT and CDR2 is YYREEE (reference sequence). CDR3 nucleotide sequence: TGTGCCAGCAGCTTGAGGCAGGTTGATGAGCAGTTCTTC. This translates into CASSLRQVDEQFF.

For this clone: The junction departs from the called germline gene at one end, perhaps through a read error. In DNA, the CDR3 is TGTGCCAGCAGCTTGGGTCTTCTTACAGGGGAAGTATTT. This gives the protein CASSLGLLTGEVF. The chain combines TRBV5-6 with TRBJ1-1; 7 nucleotides match TRBD1. Germline values: CDR1 SGHDT, CDR2 YYEEEE. The CDR3 contains 13 residues.

V usage is TRBV15 and J usage is TRBJ1-5; D ambiguous. Per germline, CDR1 LNHNV and CDR2 YYDKDF (reference sequence). The V end lost 2 bases, the J end lost 4 bases, and 27 bases lay between the germline ends. CDR3 size: 20 residues. CDR3 DNA: TGTGCCACCAGCAGACCTCTTTTCCGGCCTAATTACGGGGAAAATCAGCCCCAGCATTTT. The encoded protein is CATSRPLFRPNYGENQPQHF.

This chain joins TRBV18 and TRBJ1-4; TRBD1 is a possible D gene (5 bases). This CDR3 has 16 amino acids. The V and J ends lost 1 base and 7 bases respectively, with 16 bases between them. The germline gives CDR1 KGHSH, CDR2 LQKENI. CDR3 loop: CASSPRKAAGGEKLFF. CDR3 in DNA: TGTGCCAGCTCACCACGGAAGGCCGCTGGGGGTGAAAAACTGTTTTTT. The full variable domain, rest sourced from reference TRBV18 and TRBJ1-4, is NAGVMQNPRHLVRRRGQEARLRCSPMKGHSHVYWYRQLPEEGLKFMVYLQKENIIDESGMPKERFSAEFPKEGPSILRIQQVVRGDSAAYFCASSPRKAAGGEKLFFGSGTQLSVL.

V gene TRBV19 combines with J gene TRBJ2-6; a possible D gene is TRBD1 (5 bases). Germline CDR1 and CDR2: LNHDA and SQIVND (reference sequence). Trimming removed 11 bases at V and 4 bases at J, with 21 bases between. CDR3 length: 16 residues. The CDR3: CAASSRGWSGANVLTF. CDR3 DNA sequence: TGTGCCGCTAGTAGTAGGGGCTGGTCGGGGGCCAACGTCCTGACTTTC.

This chain joins TRBV5-1 and TRBJ2-5; D gene uncertain. Germline V gene lookup returns CDR1 SGHRS and CDR2 YFSETQ. Between the trimmed V and J ends, which lost 2 bases and 5 bases, there was a span of 13 bases. This CDR3 contains 14 residues. The chain's CDR3 is CASSFAPDDETQYF. Here the CDR3 DNA reads TGCGCCAGCAGCTTTGCGCCGGACGATGAGACCCAGTACTTC. Based on the CDR3 plus reference TRBV5-1 and TRBJ2-5, the full variable domain is KAGVTQTPRYLIKTRGQQVTLSCSPISGHRSVSWYQQTPGQGLQFLFEYFSETQRNKGNFPGRFSGRQFSNSRSEMNVSTLELGDSALYLCASSFAPDDETQYFGPGTRLLVL.

The genes are TRBV6-5 and TRBJ2-3; perhaps TRBD1 as D (5 bases). The germline gives CDR1 MNHEY, CDR2 SVGAGI. Trimming pared 5 bases from V and 2 bases from J, leaving 14 bases between. CDR3 length: 15 amino acids. This CDR3 is CASSASSDNTDTQYF. CDR3 nucleotide sequence: TGTGCCAGCAGTGCCTCCTCGGACAACACAGATACGCAGTATTTT.

The V and J genes are TRBV27 and TRBJ2-5; 7 nucleotides agree with TRBD2. Germline V gene data show CDR1 as MNHEY and CDR2 as SMNVEV (reference sequence). After removal of 3 bases from V and 4 bases from J, the junction contained 11 bases not matched to a gene. There are 16 residues in the CDR3. The CDR3 DNA follows: TGTGCCAGCAGTTTTTGGGGCGGGGGAGGGAGAGAGACCCAGTACTTC. Its protein product is CASSFWGGGGRETQYF.

This chain connects TRBV19 to TRBJ2-2; TRBD1 agrees at 8 bases. Trimming took 4 bases from V and 3 from J; bases not matched to a gene: 4. The CDR3 loop spans 15 amino acids. Germline V gene sequence: CDR1 LNHDA, CDR2 SQIVND (reference sequence). CDR3 nucleotide sequence: TGTGCCAGTAGTACAGGGGGCGCGGACACCGGGGAGCTGTTTTTT. Protein: CASSTGGADTGELFF.